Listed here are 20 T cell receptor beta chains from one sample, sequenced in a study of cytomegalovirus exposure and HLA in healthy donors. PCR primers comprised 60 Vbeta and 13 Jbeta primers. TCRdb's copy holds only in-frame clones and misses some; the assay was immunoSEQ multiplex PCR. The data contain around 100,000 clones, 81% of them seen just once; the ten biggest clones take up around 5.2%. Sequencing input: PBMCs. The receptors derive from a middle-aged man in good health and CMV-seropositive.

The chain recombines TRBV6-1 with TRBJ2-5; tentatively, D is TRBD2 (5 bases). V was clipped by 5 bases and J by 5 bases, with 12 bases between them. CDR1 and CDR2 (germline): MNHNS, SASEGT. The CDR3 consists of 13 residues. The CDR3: CASSLPSGETQYF. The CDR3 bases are TGTGCCAGCAGTCTGCCCTCGGGGGAGACCCAGTACTTC.

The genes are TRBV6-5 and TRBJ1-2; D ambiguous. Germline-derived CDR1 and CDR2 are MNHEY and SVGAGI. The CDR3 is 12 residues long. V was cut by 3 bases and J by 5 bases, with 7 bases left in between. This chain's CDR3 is CASSYEAYGYTF. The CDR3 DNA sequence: TGTGCCAGCAGTTATGAGGCATATGGCTACACCTTC.

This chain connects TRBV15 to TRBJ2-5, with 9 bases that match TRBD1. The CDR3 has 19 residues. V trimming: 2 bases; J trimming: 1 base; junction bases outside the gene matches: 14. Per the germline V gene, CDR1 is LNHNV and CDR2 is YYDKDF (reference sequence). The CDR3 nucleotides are TGTGCCACCAGCAGACCCTCCGCGTCGGGACAGGGCAGCCAAGAGACCCAGTACTTC. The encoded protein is CATSRPSASGQGSQETQYF.

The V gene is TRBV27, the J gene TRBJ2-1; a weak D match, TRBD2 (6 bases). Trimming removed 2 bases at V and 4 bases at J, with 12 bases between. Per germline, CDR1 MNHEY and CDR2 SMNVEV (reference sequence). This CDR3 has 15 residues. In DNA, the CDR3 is TGTGCCAGCAGTTTACGGGGGACTTCGTACAATGAGCAGTTCTTC. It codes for CASSLRGTSYNEQFF.

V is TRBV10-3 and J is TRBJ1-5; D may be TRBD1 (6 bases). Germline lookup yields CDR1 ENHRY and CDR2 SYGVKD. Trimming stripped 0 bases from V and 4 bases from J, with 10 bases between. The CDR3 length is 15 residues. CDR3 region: CAISESGGANQPQHF. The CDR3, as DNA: TGTGCCATCAGTGAGTCAGGGGGAGCAAATCAGCCCCAGCATTTT.

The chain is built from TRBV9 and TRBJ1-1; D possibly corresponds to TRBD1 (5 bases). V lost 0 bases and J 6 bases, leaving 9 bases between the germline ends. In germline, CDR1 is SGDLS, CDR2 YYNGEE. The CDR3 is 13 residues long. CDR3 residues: CASSVVARAEAFF. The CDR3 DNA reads TGTGCCAGCAGCGTAGTGGCCAGGGCTGAAGCTTTCTTT.

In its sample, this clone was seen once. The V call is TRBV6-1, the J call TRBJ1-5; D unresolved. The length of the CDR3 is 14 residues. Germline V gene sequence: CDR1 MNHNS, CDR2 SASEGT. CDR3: CASLYRDSNQPQHF. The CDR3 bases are TGTGCGTCACTTTATAGAGATAGCAATCAGCCCCAGCATTTT.

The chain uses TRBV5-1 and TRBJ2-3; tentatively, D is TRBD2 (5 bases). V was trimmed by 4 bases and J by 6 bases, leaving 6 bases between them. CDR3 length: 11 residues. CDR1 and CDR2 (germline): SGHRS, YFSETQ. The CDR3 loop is CASSPGDTQYF. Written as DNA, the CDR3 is TGCGCCAGCAGCCCGGGGGATACGCAGTATTTT. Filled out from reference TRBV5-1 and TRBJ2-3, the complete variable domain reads KAGVTQTPRYLIKTRGQQVTLSCSPISGHRSVSWYQQTPGQGLQFLFEYFSETQRNKGNFPGRFSGRQFSNSRSEMNVSTLELGDSALYLCASSPGDTQYFGPGTRLTVL.

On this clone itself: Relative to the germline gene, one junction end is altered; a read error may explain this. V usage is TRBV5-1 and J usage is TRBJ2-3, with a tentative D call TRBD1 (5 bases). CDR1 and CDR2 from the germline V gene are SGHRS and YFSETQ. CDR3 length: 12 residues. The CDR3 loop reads CASGIATGTQYF. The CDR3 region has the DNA TGCGCCAGCGGTATCGCCACAGGTACGCAGTATTTT.

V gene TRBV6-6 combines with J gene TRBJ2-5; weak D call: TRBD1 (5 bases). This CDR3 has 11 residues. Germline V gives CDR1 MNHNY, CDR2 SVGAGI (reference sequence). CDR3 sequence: CEGHPLATQYF. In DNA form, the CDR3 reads TGTGAGGGGCACCCCCTGGCGACCCAGTACTTC.

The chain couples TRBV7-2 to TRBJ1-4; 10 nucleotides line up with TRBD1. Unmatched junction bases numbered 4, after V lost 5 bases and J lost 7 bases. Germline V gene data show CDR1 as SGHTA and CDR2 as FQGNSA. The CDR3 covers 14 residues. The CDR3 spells CASSPGQGFEKLFF. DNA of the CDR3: TGTGCCAGCAGCCCGGGACAGGGGTTTGAAAAACTGTTTTTT.

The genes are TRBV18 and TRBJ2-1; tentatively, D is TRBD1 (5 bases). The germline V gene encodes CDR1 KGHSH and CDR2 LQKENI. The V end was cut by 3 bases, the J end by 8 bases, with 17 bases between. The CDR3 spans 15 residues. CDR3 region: CASSPFDGSRDEQFF. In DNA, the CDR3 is TGTGCCAGCTCACCCTTTGATGGTAGCAGGGATGAGCAGTTCTTC.

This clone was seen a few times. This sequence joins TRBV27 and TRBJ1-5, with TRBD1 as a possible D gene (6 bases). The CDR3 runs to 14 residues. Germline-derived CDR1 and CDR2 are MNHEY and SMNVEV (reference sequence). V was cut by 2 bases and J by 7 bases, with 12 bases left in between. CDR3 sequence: CASSLSRGHQPQHF. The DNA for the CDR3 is TGTGCCAGCAGTTTAAGCCGGGGACACCAGCCCCAGCATTTT.

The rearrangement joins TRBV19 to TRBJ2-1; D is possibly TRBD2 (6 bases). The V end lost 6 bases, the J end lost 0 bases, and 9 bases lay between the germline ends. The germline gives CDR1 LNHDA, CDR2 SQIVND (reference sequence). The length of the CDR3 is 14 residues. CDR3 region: CASRRGSSYNEQFF. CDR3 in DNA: TGTGCCAGTAGACGGGGGAGCTCCTACAATGAGCAGTTCTTC.

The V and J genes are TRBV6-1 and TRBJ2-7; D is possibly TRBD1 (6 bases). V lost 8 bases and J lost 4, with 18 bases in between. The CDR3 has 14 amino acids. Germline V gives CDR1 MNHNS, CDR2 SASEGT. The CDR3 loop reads CASWVGQGSYEQYF. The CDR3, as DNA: TGTGCCAGCTGGGTCGGGCAGGGGTCTTACGAGCAGTACTTC.

The CDR3 coding sequence is TGTGCCAGCAGGGGGCTTGAGACCCAGTACTTC. This translates into CASRGLETQYF. The rearrangement links TRBV6-5 to TRBJ2-5, with a tentative D call TRBD1 (5 bases). This CDR3 is built from 11 residues. CDR1 and CDR2 from the germline V gene are MNHEY and SVGAGI. Trimming cost V 6 bases and J 5 bases, with 7 bases left between them.

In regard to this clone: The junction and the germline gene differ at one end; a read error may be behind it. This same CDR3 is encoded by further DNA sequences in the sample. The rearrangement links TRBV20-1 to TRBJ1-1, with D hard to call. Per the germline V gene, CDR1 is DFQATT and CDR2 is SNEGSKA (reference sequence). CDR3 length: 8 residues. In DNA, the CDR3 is TGTAGTGCTCCTCCGGCTTTCTTT. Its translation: CSAPPAFF.

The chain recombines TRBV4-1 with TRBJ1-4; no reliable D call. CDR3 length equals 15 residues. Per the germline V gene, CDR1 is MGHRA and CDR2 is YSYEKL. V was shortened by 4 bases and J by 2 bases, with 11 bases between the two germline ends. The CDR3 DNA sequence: TGCGCCAGCAGCCCGCAGTCTCCTACTAATGAAAAACTGTTTTTT. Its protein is CASSPQSPTNEKLFF.

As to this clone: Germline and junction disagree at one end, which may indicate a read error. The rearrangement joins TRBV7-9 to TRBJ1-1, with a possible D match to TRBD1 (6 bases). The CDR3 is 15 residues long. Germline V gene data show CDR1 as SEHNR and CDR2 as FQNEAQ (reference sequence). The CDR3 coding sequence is TGTTCCAGCAGCGGGGGGGGCAGCTGGAACACTGAAGCTTTCTTT. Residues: CSSSGGGSWNTEAFF.

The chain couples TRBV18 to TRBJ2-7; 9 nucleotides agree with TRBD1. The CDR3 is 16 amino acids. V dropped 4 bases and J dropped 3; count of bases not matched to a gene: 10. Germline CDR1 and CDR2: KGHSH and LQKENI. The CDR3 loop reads CASSQDHGTGLYEQYF. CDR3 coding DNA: TGTGCCAGCTCACAGGATCATGGGACAGGGCTCTACGAGCAGTACTTC.